What follows is one T cell receptor beta chain and its context. This clone occurred once. The specificity of this receptor is unknown. Per-nucleotide qualities are absent, and no much larger clonotype sits a single base away. TCRbeta libraries were sequenced on an Illumina MiSeq, averaging around 38,000 productive templates per sample. TCRbeta CDR3 libraries were generated with the immunoSEQ assay using multiplex PCR amplification. In the paper's pipeline: Following a previously defined approach, repertoire diversity was calculated, and values close to 0 point to extremely monoclonal samples. The source is immuneACCESS, and TCRdb retained only in-frame sequences with V and J called. Part of the clones is not carried over; for the studies checked, unresolved V genes explain less than half of this, and the remainder is unexplained. The DNA was the basis for D and trimming; V, J and clone size are from that table. The sample contains 9,500 to 12,000 clones, 88% of them found a single time. About 35% of the sample belongs to the ten largest clones.

Inclusive of the bounding cysteine and phenylalanine, the CDR3 is 14 residues long. Only the CDR3 region is kept as DNA, spanning 42 bases read in frame from base 1. V is shortened by 4 bases, J by 5 bases, and the region joining them spans 12 bases. The germline V gene yields LGHNA for CDR1 and YSLEER for CDR2. These data originate in a study of STAT3 mutations in large granular lymphocyte leukemia (dated by TCRdb to the late 2010s). At the level of the whole study: About half of the T-LGLL patients who underwent longitudinal sequencing carried canonical activating STAT3 mutations. One or more immunosuppressive therapy regimens were given to more than half of T-LGLL patients, and hematologic response was seen in about 40% of the treated patients. Serial deep sequencing of TCRbeta CDR3 and STAT3 was performed in patients with T-cell large granular lymphocyte leukemia to reconstruct clonal hierarchy and dynamics. From an initial cohort of roughly 210 LGL patients, around 17 representative T-LGLL cases were picked for longitudinal TCRbeta and STAT3 sequencing. As controls within the study, two patients with natural killer LGL leukemia were also sequenced longitudinally. On average, sequencing was done at around 4 time points per patient, with the number of samplings ranging from 2 to 8.

The same DNA, extracted from blood mononuclear cells, served for both the TCR sequencing and the STAT3 sequencing. General study outcomes and caveats: Because no samples were available when a clone first appeared, clonal expansion was inferred from samplings taken at other points. Dominant TCR clone burden was found to exceed STAT3 mutant burden in several patients, suggesting that STAT3 mutation arose secondarily within a pre-expanded clone. Persisting codominant clonotypes in some patients meant a small but highly pathogenic clone may have been missed. Variable intervals between samplings and differing treatment regimens complicated linking therapy response to changes in TCR clonal burden. At least one immunodominant TCRbeta clonotype was present in every T-LGLL patient, and multiple immunodominant subclonotypes appeared in about half of the T-LGLL patients. In about 35% of the 18 patients, TCR clonotype switching occurred after therapy, and every newly emerging clone was STAT3 wild type.

Sequenced sample: peripheral blood mononuclear cells. The chain couples TRBV4-3 to TRBJ2-1, with the D gene not clear enough to name. The clonotype originates from a man aged 60 to 75 with T-cell large granular lymphocyte leukemia. Some clones in this sample may be carry-over from other donors' samples. The age is the age at diagnosis. The CDR3: CASSRLGLNNEQFF. The nucleotide sequence is given as TGCGCCAGCAGCCGGCTAGGCCTCAACAATGAGCAGTTCTTC.